This is a list of T cell receptor beta chains from one sample in a study of brain T cells in children with intractable seizures. Using immunoSEQ multiplex PCR, the repertoire was profiled, and TCRdb retains in-frame clones only, with some absent. The sample includes under 400,000 clones, about 93% of them seen just once. The sample in question was peripheral blood, obtained about 5 months after surgery. These receptors all stem from a boy younger than two with tuberous sclerosis and intractable seizures. The CDR3 runs from the conserved cysteine through the conserved F or W. Each record gives: J gene, D gene, V gene, clone size, CDR3 DNA, CDR3 protein. D genes are given only for firm matches. Size tells how often a clone was seen (once, few, many) or the class of an expanded clone, and some rows leave it out.

TRBJ2-4,.,TRBV6-5,.,TGTGCCAGCAGTCACCGGGCACTAGCCAAAAACATTCAGTACTTC,CASSHRALAKNIQYF
TRBJ1-1,.,TRBV11-3,.,TGTGCCAGCAGCTTAAGGGAGAACACTGAAGCTTTCTTT,CASSLRENTEAFF
TRBJ2-7,.,TRBV5-8,.,TGTGCCAGCAGCTTGACGGAAACCACCTACGAGCAGTACTTC,CASSLTETTYEQYF
TRBJ1-6,.,TRBV5-8,.,TGTGCCAGCAGCTTGCCTCTAGGGGGGGCCCTCCACTTT,CASSLPLGGALHF
TRBJ2-7,.,TRBV9,.,TGTGCCAGCAGCGTGTCGGGGGCAGGGTGGTTGAACGAGCAGTACTTC,CASSVSGAGWLNEQYF
TRBJ1-5,TRBD1,TRBV20-1,.,TGCAGTGCTAGTCTATCCGGACAGGGACGCTTTCCCCAGCATTTT,CSASLSGQGRFPQHF
TRBJ1-2,.,TRBV18,.,TGTGCCAGCTCACCGGCGGGGAGTACGGATGGCTACACCTTC,CASSPAGSTDGYTF
TRBJ1-1,.,TRBV18,once,TGTGCCAGCTCAGGTGGACAGAACACTGAAGCTTTCTTT,CASSGGQNTEAFF
TRBJ2-1,TRBD2,TRBV19,.,TGTGCCAGTAGTATTGGGACTAGATCGTATCTGTTCTTC,CASSIGTRSYLFF
TRBJ2-1,.,TRBV6-1,.,TGTGCCAGCAGTGATCTCCCCCCGAAGGATGATGAGCAGTTCTTC,CASSDLPPKDDEQFF